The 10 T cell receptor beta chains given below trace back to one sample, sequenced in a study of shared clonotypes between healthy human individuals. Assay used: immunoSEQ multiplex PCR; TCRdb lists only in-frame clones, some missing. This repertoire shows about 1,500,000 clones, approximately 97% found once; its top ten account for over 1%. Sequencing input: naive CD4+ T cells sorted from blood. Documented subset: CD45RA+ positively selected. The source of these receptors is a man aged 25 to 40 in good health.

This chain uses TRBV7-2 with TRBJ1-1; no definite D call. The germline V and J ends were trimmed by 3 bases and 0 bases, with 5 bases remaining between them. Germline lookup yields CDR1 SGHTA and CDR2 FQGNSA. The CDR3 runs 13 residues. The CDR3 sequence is CASSLKVNTEAFF. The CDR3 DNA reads TGTGCCAGCAGCTTGAAAGTGAACACTGAAGCTTTCTTT.

The CDR3 protein is CASSRPGLANSYNEQFF. The CDR3 DNA reads TGTGCCAGCAGTAGGCCGGGACTAGCGAACTCCTACAATGAGCAGTTCTTC. J is TRBJ2-1 and V is TRBV28, with 10 bases aligning to TRBD2. Germline assignment: CDR1 MDHEN and CDR2 SYDVKM. The CDR3 runs 17 residues. Trimming took 5 bases from V and 0 from J; bases not matched to a gene: 7.

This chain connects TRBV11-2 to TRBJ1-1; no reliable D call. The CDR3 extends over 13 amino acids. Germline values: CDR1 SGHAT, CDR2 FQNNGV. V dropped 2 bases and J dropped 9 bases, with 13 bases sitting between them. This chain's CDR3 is CASSLTLAAKAFF. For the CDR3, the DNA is TGTGCCAGCAGCTTAACCCTGGCAGCCAAAGCTTTCTTT. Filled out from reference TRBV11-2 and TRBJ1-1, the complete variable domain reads EAGVAQSPRYKIIEKRQSVAFWCNPISGHATLYWYQQILGQGPKLLIQFQNNGVVDDSQLPKDRFSAERLKGVDSTLKIQPAKLEDSAVYLCASSLTLAAKAFFGQGTRLTVV.

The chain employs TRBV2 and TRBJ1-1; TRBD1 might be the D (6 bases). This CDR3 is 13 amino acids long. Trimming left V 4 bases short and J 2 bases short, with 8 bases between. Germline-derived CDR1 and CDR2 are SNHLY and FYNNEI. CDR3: CASSGDTNTEAFF. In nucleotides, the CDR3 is TGTGCCAGCAGTGGGGACACCAACACTGAAGCTTTCTTT.

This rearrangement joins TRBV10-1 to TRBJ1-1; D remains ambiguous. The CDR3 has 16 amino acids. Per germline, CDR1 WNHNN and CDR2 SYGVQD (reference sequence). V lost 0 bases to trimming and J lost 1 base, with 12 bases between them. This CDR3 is CASSESRGQKNTEAFF. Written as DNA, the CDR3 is TGCGCCAGCAGTGAGTCGAGAGGGCAAAAGAACACTGAAGCTTTCTTT.

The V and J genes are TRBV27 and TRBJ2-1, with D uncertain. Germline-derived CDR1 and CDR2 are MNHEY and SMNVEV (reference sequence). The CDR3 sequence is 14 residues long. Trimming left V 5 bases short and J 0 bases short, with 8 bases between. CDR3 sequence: CASSIRSSYNEQFF. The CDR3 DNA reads TGTGCCAGCAGTATCCGGAGCTCCTACAATGAGCAGTTCTTC.

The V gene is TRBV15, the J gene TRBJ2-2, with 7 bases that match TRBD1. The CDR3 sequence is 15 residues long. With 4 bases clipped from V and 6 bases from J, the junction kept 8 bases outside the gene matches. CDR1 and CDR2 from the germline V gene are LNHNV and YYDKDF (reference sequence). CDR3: CATSKAGGTPGELFF. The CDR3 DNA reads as TGTGCCACCAGCAAGGCAGGGGGTACCCCCGGGGAGCTGTTTTTT.

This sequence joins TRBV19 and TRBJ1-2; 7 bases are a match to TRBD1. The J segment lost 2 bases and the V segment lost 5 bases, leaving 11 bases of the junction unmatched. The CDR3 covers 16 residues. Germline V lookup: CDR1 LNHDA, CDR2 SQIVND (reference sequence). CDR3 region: CASSPLGTAKNYGYTF. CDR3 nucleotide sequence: TGTGCCAGTAGTCCACTCGGGACAGCCAAGAACTATGGCTACACCTTC.

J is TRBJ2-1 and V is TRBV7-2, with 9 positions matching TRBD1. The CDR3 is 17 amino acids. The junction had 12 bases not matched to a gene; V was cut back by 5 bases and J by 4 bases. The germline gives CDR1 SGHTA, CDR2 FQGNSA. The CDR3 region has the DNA TGTGCCAGCAGCCCCAGATCAACAGGGGGCGGGTACAATGAGCAGTTCTTC. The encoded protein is CASSPRSTGGGYNEQFF.

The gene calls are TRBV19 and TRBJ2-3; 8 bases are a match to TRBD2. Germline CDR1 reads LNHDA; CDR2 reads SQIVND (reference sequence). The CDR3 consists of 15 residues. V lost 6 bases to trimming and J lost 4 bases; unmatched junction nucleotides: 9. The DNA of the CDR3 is TGTGCCAGTAGGACGTTAGCGGGATCGGCAGATACGCAGTATTTT. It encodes CASRTLAGSADTQYF.